The rows below give T cell receptor beta chains drawn from one sample of a study of cytomegalovirus exposure and HLA in healthy donors. Generated by immunoSEQ multiplex PCR, the TCRdb table keeps only in-frame clones and is missing some. The table lists 150,000 to 200,000 clones, about four fifths of them singletons. The sample consisted of PBMCs. The origin of the receptors is a woman younger than 45 in good health and CMV-seronegative. Each CDR3 is given with its conserved first and last residue. The D gene is left open where the match is weak. Size values are once, few and many counts, or a class for expanded clones, and some rows have none.

j_gene | d_gene | v_gene | abundance | CDR3aa | CDR3nt
TRBJ2-1 | . | TRBV2 | . | CASSGSGGSYNEQFF | TGTGCCAGCAGTGGCTCCGGGGGCTCCTACAATGAGCAGTTCTTC
TRBJ1-5 | TRBD1 | TRBV5-8 | . | CASSLEGASNQPQHF | TGTGCCAGCAGCTTGGAGGGGGCAAGCAATCAGCCCCAGCATTTT
TRBJ1-4 | TRBD1 | TRBV7-6 | . | CASSSTGQGPYNEKLFF | TGTGCCAGCAGCTCTACGGGACAGGGGCCTTATAATGAAAAACTGTTTTTT
TRBJ2-7 | . | TRBV7-2 | . | CASSLRRAYEQYF | TGTGCCAGCAGCTTACGCAGGGCATACGAGCAGTACTTC
TRBJ2-7 | . | TRBV5-6 | . | CASSRPGLTLSYEQYF | TGTGCCAGCAGCAGGCCGGGACTTACCCTCTCCTACGAGCAGTACTTC
TRBJ2-7 | TRBD2 | TRBV7-9 | few | CASSPGTSDHEQYF | TGTGCCAGCAGCCCCGGGACTAGCGACCACGAGCAGTACTTC
TRBJ1-2 | TRBD1 | TRBV5-6 | few | CASIVDRGANYGYTF | TGTGCCAGCATCGTGGACAGGGGCGCTAACTATGGCTACACCTTC
TRBJ2-1 | TRBD2 | TRBV5-1 | . | CASSFSGGDYNEQFF | TGCGCCAGCAGCTTTAGCGGGGGCGACTACAATGAGCAGTTCTTC
TRBJ2-7 | . | TRBV7-2 | . | CASSLEGTYYEQYF | TGTGCCAGCAGCTTAGAGGGGACATACTACGAGCAGTACTTC
TRBJ1-2 | TRBD1 | TRBV4-1 | . | CASSQPDRAKFNYGYTF | TGCGCCAGCAGCCAGCCAGACAGGGCGAAGTTTAACTATGGCTACACCTTC
TRBJ1-3 | TRBD1 | TRBV4-1 | . | CASSQSQGGNTIYF | TGCGCCAGCAGCCAATCGCAGGGGGGTAACACCATATATTTT
TRBJ1-4 | . | TRBV7-9 | once | CASSLRDSGLWEKLFF | TGTGCCAGCAGCTTAAGGGACTCCGGACTTTGGGAAAAACTGTTTTTT
TRBJ2-7 | . | TRBV29-1 | . | CSVTGPPPYYEQYF | TGCAGCGTTACAGGGCCCCCTCCCTACTACGAGCAGTACTTC
TRBJ2-7 | . | TRBV29-1 | . | CSVQSGHHYEQYF | TGCAGCGTTCAGTCGGGACACCACTACGAGCAGTACTTC
TRBJ2-7 | TRBD1 | TRBV10-1 | . | CASIIPGQGYEQYF | TGCGCCAGCATTATACCGGGACAGGGCTACGAGCAGTACTTC
TRBJ1-1 | TRBD1 | TRBV7-8 | . | CASSLAGTGGGTEAFF | TGTGCCAGCAGCTTAGCGGGGACAGGGGGAGGCACTGAAGCTTTCTTT
TRBJ1-1 | . | TRBV29-1 | . | CSVALRQVLGTEAFF | TGCAGCGTTGCCCTTAGACAGGTTCTGGGCACTGAAGCTTTCTTT
TRBJ1-1 | . | TRBV19 | few | CASSIESMQGSVTEAFF | TGTGCCAGTAGTATAGAGTCAATGCAGGGGTCGGTCACTGAAGCTTTCTTT
TRBJ1-3 | . | TRBV4-1 | . | CASSPHGQNSGNTIYF | TGCGCCAGCAGCCCTCACGGACAGAACTCTGGAAACACCATATATTTT
TRBJ1-2 | TRBD1 | TRBV29-1 | . | CSASQGASYGYTF | TGCAGCGCATCACAGGGGGCCAGCTATGGCTACACCTTC
TRBJ2-3 | . | TRBV5-1 | . | CASSFSGLITDTQYF | TGCGCCAGCAGCTTCTCGGGACTTATCACAGATACGCAGTATTTT
TRBJ2-3 | . | TRBV21-1 | . | CASTSAPFTDTQYF | TGTGCCAGCACCTCCGCGCCATTCACAGATACGCAGTATTTT
TRBJ2-3 | TRBD1 | TRBV30 | . | CAWSVDRYTDTQYF | TGTGCCTGGAGTGTGGACAGGTACACAGATACGCAGTATTTT
TRBJ1-2 | TRBD1 | TRBV30 | . | CAWSVGTDNYGYTF | TGTGCCTGGAGTGTTGGGACAGATAACTATGGCTACACCTTC
TRBJ1-5 | TRBD1 | TRBV2 | . | CASRQTGSDQPQHF | TGTGCCAGCAGACAGACAGGGAGCGATCAGCCCCAGCATTTT
TRBJ1-1 | . | TRBV7-2 | . | CASSLTGLNTEAFF | TGTGCCAGCAGCCTGACAGGATTGAACACTGAAGCTTTCTTT
TRBJ1-1 | . | TRBV7-2 | few | CASSRRQDTEAFF | TGTGCCAGCAGCCGGAGGCAAGACACTGAAGCTTTCTTT
TRBJ2-7 | . | TRBV18 | . | CASSPPEGSYEQYF | TGTGCCAGCTCACCACCGGAGGGGAGCTACGAGCAGTACTTC
TRBJ2-7 | TRBD2 | TRBV7-9 | . | CASSSPPGGSYEQYF | TGTGCCAGCAGCTCTCCCCCGGGGGGGTCCTACGAGCAGTACTTC
TRBJ2-3 | . | TRBV2 | . | CASSERTSPNGDTQYF | TGTGCCAGCAGTGAAAGAACTTCCCCTAACGGAGATACGCAGTATTTT
TRBJ2-1 | TRBD2 | TRBV6-5 | . | CASSRLAGWDEQFF | TGTGCCAGCAGTCGACTAGCGGGGTGGGATGAGCAGTTCTTC
TRBJ1-5 | TRBD1 | TRBV19 | . | CATGYPGTGDQPQHF | TGTGCCACCGGATACCCCGGGACAGGGGATCAGCCCCAGCATTTT
TRBJ2-4 | . | TRBV19 | . | CASSAGQTDIQYF | TGTGCCAGTAGTGCCGGACAGACGGACATTCAGTACTTC
TRBJ1-1 | . | TRBV7-3 | . | CASSPTRVTEAFF | TGTGCCAGCAGCCCTACCAGGGTCACTGAAGCTTTCTTT
TRBJ1-6 | . | TRBV7-2 | . | CASSLLGAGDSPLHF | TGTGCCAGCAGCCTCCTTGGGGCGGGGGATTCACCCCTCCACTTT
TRBJ1-2 | . | TRBV5-1 | . | CASSLGTGGNYGYTF | TGCGCCAGCAGCTTGGGGACCGGGGGTAACTATGGCTACACCTTC
TRBJ1-6 | TRBD1 | TRBV30 | . | CAWATGKMGSPLHF | TGTGCCTGGGCGACAGGGAAAATGGGTTCACCCCTCCACTTT
TRBJ2-1 | TRBD1 | TRBV18 | . | CASSPRQGVRYNEQFF | TGTGCCAGCTCACCCAGACAGGGGGTGAGGTACAATGAGCAGTTCTTC
TRBJ1-2 | . | TRBV9 | . | CASSPRNYGYTF | TGTGCCAGCAGCCCTCGGAACTATGGCTACACCTTC
TRBJ1-1 | . | TRBV6-5 | . | CASSYWRAEAFF | TGTGCCAGCAGTTATTGGAGGGCTGAAGCTTTCTTT
TRBJ2-5 | TRBD1 | TRBV5-1 | . | CASSLDRGRQETQYF | TGCGCCAGCAGCTTGGACAGGGGACGGCAAGAGACCCAGTACTTC
TRBJ2-7 | TRBD1 | TRBV10-3 | . | CAISEFRDRLSSYEQYF | TGTGCCATCAGTGAATTTAGGGACAGGCTGAGCTCCTACGAGCAGTACTTC
TRBJ2-1 | . | TRBV7-2 | . | CASSLKGGSYNEQFF | TGTGCCAGCAGCTTAAAGGGGGGGTCCTACAATGAGCAGTTCTTC
TRBJ2-5 | TRBD2 | TRBV15 | . | CATSQAGEETQYF | TGTGCCACCAGCCAGGCGGGGGAAGAGACCCAGTACTTC
TRBJ1-6 | TRBD1 | TRBV10-3 | . | CATLAGGNSPLHF | TGTGCCACCCTGGCAGGGGGAAATTCACCCCTCCACTTT
TRBJ2-7 | . | TRBV11-3 | . | CASSPDPGTYEQYF | TGTGCCAGCAGCCCGGACCCGGGGACCTACGAGCAGTACTTC
TRBJ2-2 | . | TRBV2 | . | CASSPGSNTGELFF | TGTGCCAGCAGCCCGGGATCGAACACCGGGGAGCTGTTTTTT
TRBJ2-3 | . | TRBV5-4 | . | CASSQAAGIAGTDTQYF | TGTGCCAGCAGCCAGGCCGCGGGAATAGCGGGCACAGATACGCAGTATTTT
TRBJ2-5 | TRBD2 | TRBV29-1 | . | CSVEGTSGGEYQETQYF | TGCAGCGTTGAAGGGACTAGCGGGGGAGAATACCAAGAGACCCAGTACTTC
TRBJ2-5 | . | TRBV6-5 | . | CASSYSMLGETQYF | TGTGCCAGCAGTTACTCGATGCTAGGAGAGACCCAGTACTTC
TRBJ2-3 | TRBD2 | TRBV13 | . | CASSQTSGGQGPTDTQYF | TGTGCCAGTTCCCAGACTAGCGGGGGGCAGGGTCCCACAGATACGCAGTATTTT
TRBJ2-3 | . | TRBV18 | . | CASSVNTGIGTDTQYF | TGTGCCAGCTCTGTAAACACGGGGATCGGCACAGATACGCAGTATTTT
TRBJ1-2 | TRBD1 | TRBV5-1 | . | CASSRTGGNGYTF | TGCGCCAGCAGCAGGACAGGGGGCAATGGCTACACCTTC
TRBJ2-5 | TRBD2 | TRBV9 | . | CASSRGTSGVQETQYF | TGTGCCAGCAGTCGGGGGACTAGCGGGGTCCAAGAGACCCAGTACTTC